The 26 T cell receptor beta chains listed next were all sequenced from one sample in a study of blood T cell repertoires in COVID-19. Produced via immunoSEQ multiplex PCR; TCRdb's table is partial and in-frame only. The table has some 290,000 clones, roughly 79% seen once. The sample comprised peripheral blood. The receptors stem from a woman aged 60-75 years with active or convalescent COVID-19.

The V and J genes are TRBV7-9 and TRBJ1-2, with D uncertain. This CDR3 spans 14 amino acids. V lost 1 base and J lost 8, with 14 bases in between. Germline values: CDR1 SEHNR, CDR2 FQNEAQ (reference sequence). CDR3 region: CASSLGGRGKGYTF. In DNA, the CDR3 is TGTGCCAGCAGCTTAGGAGGGCGTGGGAAGGGCTACACCTTC.

The chain couples TRBV3-1 (or the pseudogene TRBV3-2) to TRBJ1-4; a weak D match, TRBD1 (6 bases). V lost 6 bases and J 8 bases, leaving 13 bases between the germline ends. Germline V gene data show CDR1 as LGHDT and CDR2 as YNNKEL (reference sequence). The CDR3 sequence is 13 residues long. CDR3 DNA sequence: TGTGCCAGCAGAATCCGGGGGGGCGAAAAACTGTTTTTT. It encodes CASRIRGGEKLFF.

This chain uses TRBV4-3 with TRBJ2-3, with a possible D match to TRBD2 (5 bases). The CDR3 spans 14 residues. Trimming removed 1 base at V and 4 bases at J, with 9 bases between. The V gene's germline CDR1 is LGHNA and CDR2 YSLEER. CDR3 loop: CASSQGRGPDTQYF. In DNA, the CDR3 is TGCGCCAGCAGCCAAGGCAGAGGGCCAGATACGCAGTATTTT.

The chain joins TRBV29-1 to TRBJ2-3; D ambiguous. Trimming took off 1 base at V and 6 bases at J, with 2 bases between the two ends. The germline V gene has CDR1 SQVTM and CDR2 ANQGSEA. The CDR3 is made up of 10 amino acids. The CDR3 nucleotides read TGCAGCGTTGAAGCTGATACGCAGTATTTT. Its protein product is CSVEADTQYF.

The chain is built from TRBV29-1 and TRBJ2-1; D perhaps matches TRBD2 (7 bases). V lost 7 bases, J lost 6 bases, and 19 bases lay in between. In germline, CDR1 is SQVTM, CDR2 ANQGSEA. This CDR3 contains 14 residues. CDR3 bases: TGCAGCGCTTCAAGACGGGGGGCGGGCAATGAGCAGTTCTTC. Its protein product is CSASRRGAGNEQFF.

The table lists this clone with a few counts. This CDR3 is CASSQDLAWRETQYF. The CDR3 region has the DNA TGCGCCAGCAGCCAAGATCTAGCTTGGCGGGAGACCCAGTACTTC. The chain employs TRBV4-3 and TRBJ2-5; D possibly corresponds to TRBD2 (5 bases). Germline-derived CDR1 and CDR2 are LGHNA and YSLEER. Trimming pared 0 bases from V and 5 bases from J, leaving 13 bases between. CDR3 size: 15 residues.

As concerns this clone: Other DNA sequences in the same sample also yield this CDR3. The V call is TRBV9, the J call TRBJ2-5, with 8 bases that match TRBD2. V shed 2 bases, J shed 5 bases, and the junction held 5 bases outside the gene matches. Germline-derived CDR1 and CDR2 are SGDLS and YYNGEE. The CDR3 has 14 amino acids. CDR3 DNA: TGTGCCAGCAGCGTTGCCGGGGGGGCGGAGACCCAGTACTTC. It codes for CASSVAGGAETQYF.

On this clone: Other DNA sequences in the sample encode the same CDR3. V is TRBV5-1 and J is TRBJ2-1; 8 positions agree with TRBD2. Germline lookup yields CDR1 SGHRS and CDR2 YFSETQ. This CDR3 contains 15 residues. V lost 0 bases, J lost 1 base, and 0 bases stayed unmatched. The DNA for the CDR3 is TGCGCCAGCAGCTTGGGCGGGGGGTCCTACAATGAGCAGTTCTTC. As protein: CASSLGGGSYNEQFF.

This chain links TRBV9 with TRBJ1-5; 8 bases match TRBD1. V shed 3 bases, J shed 3 bases, and the junction held 5 bases outside the gene matches. Looked up from germline, CDR1 is SGDLS and CDR2 is YYNGEE. The CDR3 sequence is 15 residues long. CDR3 residues: CASSAGQGANQPQHF. CDR3 coding DNA: TGTGCCAGCAGCGCAGGACAGGGTGCCAATCAGCCCCAGCATTTT.

This clone showed up just once. This chain uses TRBV5-1 with TRBJ1-2, with D uncertain. The V and J ends lost 0 bases and 0 bases respectively, with 3 bases between them. CDR3 length: 13 amino acids. The germline V gene encodes CDR1 SGHRS and CDR2 YFSETQ. The CDR3 loop reads CASSLASNYGYTF. CDR3 nucleotides: TGCGCCAGCAGCTTGGCGTCTAACTATGGCTACACCTTC.

J is TRBJ2-1 and V is TRBV2, with 9 bases aligning to TRBD2. Germline CDR1 and CDR2: SNHLY and FYNNEI. After removal of 7 bases from V and 1 base from J, the junction contained 5 bases not matched to a gene. This CDR3 spans 15 amino acids. CDR3 sequence reads: CASTRTSVSYNEQFF. In nucleotides, the CDR3 is TGTGCCAGCACTCGGACTAGCGTATCCTACAATGAGCAGTTCTTC.

V is TRBV11-2 and J is TRBJ1-5; no reliable D call. The ends were cut back, 2 bases at V and 0 bases at J, with 8 bases in the middle. The CDR3 loop spans 15 amino acids. CDR1 and CDR2 from the germline V gene are SGHAT and FQNNGV. The chain's CDR3 is CASSLSGVSNQPQHF. CDR3 DNA: TGTGCCAGCAGCTTATCCGGGGTTAGCAATCAGCCCCAGCATTTT.

This clone was seen more than once but under ten times. CDR3 region: CASTYTAYEQYF. The CDR3 nucleotides are TGTGCCAGCACTTATACTGCCTACGAGCAGTACTTC. The chain carries TRBV28 and TRBJ2-7; no clear D. Trimming pared 7 bases from V and 2 bases from J, leaving 9 bases between. Germline V CDR1 and CDR2: MDHEN, SYDVKM. The CDR3 runs 12 residues.

The chain employs TRBV9 and TRBJ2-3; D may be TRBD1 (6 bases). The CDR3 has 15 amino acids. Trimming left V 4 bases short and J 3 bases short, with 15 bases between. Germline V lookup: CDR1 SGDLS, CDR2 YYNGEE. CDR3 in amino acids: CASSTTQGRTDTQYF. CDR3 nucleotides: TGTGCCAGCAGCACAACACAGGGTCGGACAGATACGCAGTATTTT.

The chain employs TRBV30 and TRBJ2-5; 12 bases match TRBD2. V shed 5 bases and J 4 bases; nucleotides not matched to a gene: 17. The CDR3 extends over 18 amino acids. The V gene's germline CDR1 is GTSNPN and CDR2 SVGIG (reference sequence). This chain's CDR3 is CAWSRLGLAGGHRETQYF. As DNA, the CDR3 is TGTGCCTGGTCCAGATTAGGGCTAGCGGGGGGGCACAGAGAGACCCAGTACTTC.

The V gene is TRBV4-2, the J gene TRBJ2-1; 9 positions match TRBD2. Unmatched junction bases numbered 9, after V lost 2 bases and J lost 4 bases. This CDR3 region has 17 residues. Germline V CDR1 and CDR2: LGHNA, YNFKEQ. CDR3 in DNA: TGTGCCAGCAGCCAACGCGGGAGGGGGGCTTGGTACAATGAGCAGTTCTTC. Protein sequence: CASSQRGRGAWYNEQFF.

J is TRBJ1-1 and V is TRBV11-3; tentative D call: TRBD1 (5 bases). Germline CDR1 SGHNT, CDR2 YENEEA. Between the trimmed V and J ends, which lost 2 bases and 4 bases, there was a span of 8 bases. The CDR3 is 13 amino acids. DNA for the CDR3: TGTGCCAGCAGCTTATACGGGGGCACTGAAGCTTTCTTT. Translation gives CASSLYGGTEAFF. Combining the CDR3 with reference TRBV11-3 and TRBJ1-1 gives the whole variable domain EAGVVQSPRYKIIEKKQPVAFWCNPISGHNTLYWYLQNLGQGPELLIRYENEEAVDDSQLPKDRFSAERLKGVDSTLKIQPAELGDSAVYLCASSLYGGTEAFFGQGTRLTVV.

About this clone itself: Other DNA sequences from this sample encode an identical CDR3 as well. The rearrangement joins TRBV7-2 to TRBJ1-1; D is possibly TRBD1 (5 bases). V gave up 1 base and J gave up 1 base, with 10 bases separating them. The CDR3 has 15 amino acids. Germline V CDR1 and CDR2: SGHTA, FQGNSA. The CDR3 DNA follows: TGTGCCAGCAGCTTAGTTAGCGGGGGGAACACTGAAGCTTTCTTT. This gives the protein CASSLVSGGNTEAFF.

This clone occurred many times. The chain recombines TRBV7-9 with TRBJ2-1; a possible D gene is TRBD2 (6 bases). CDR1 SEHNR and CDR2 FQNEAQ come from the germline V gene (reference sequence). Trimming cost V 8 bases and J 6 bases, with 11 bases left between them. The CDR3 has 12 amino acids. Written as DNA, the CDR3 is TGTGCCAGCGACCCGGAGGGCAATGAGCAGTTCTTC. Its protein product is CASDPEGNEQFF.

The CDR3: CASSLDGTGGLGGEAFF. The CDR3 bases are TGCGCCAGCAGCCTGGACGGGACAGGGGGCTTAGGGGGTGAAGCTTTCTTT. The chain links TRBV5-1 to TRBJ1-1; 12 nucleotides agree with TRBD1. J gave up 7 bases and V 4 bases, and 14 bases lay outside the gene matches. Per the germline V gene, CDR1 is SGHRS and CDR2 is YFSETQ. The CDR3 runs 17 residues.

The CDR3 spells CASSLYREGGYTF. The DNA for the CDR3 is TGTGCCAGCAGCCTCTATCGAGAGGGTGGCTACACCTTC. The V and J genes are TRBV3-1 (or the pseudogene TRBV3-2) and TRBJ1-2; D not certain. Germline V gives CDR1 LGHDT, CDR2 YNNKEL (reference sequence). V was trimmed by 4 bases and J by 7 bases, leaving 13 bases between them. The CDR3 loop spans 13 amino acids.

The rearrangement uses TRBV27 and TRBJ1-3; TRBD1 matches at 8 bases. Germline V gene sequence: CDR1 MNHEY, CDR2 SMNVEV (reference sequence). J lost 4 bases, V lost 5 bases, and 4 bases had no gene match. There are 14 residues in the CDR3. CDR3 sequence reads: CASSAGGRGNTIYF. The CDR3 DNA follows: TGTGCCAGCAGTGCAGGGGGCAGGGGAAACACCATATATTTT.

This clone was counted a few times. This chain uses TRBV6-5 with TRBJ1-6, with no clear D. This CDR3 spans 13 amino acids. From germline, CDR1 is MNHEY and CDR2 SVGAGI. V was cut by 7 bases and J by 10 bases, with 14 bases left in between. CDR3 protein: CASTPGAVSPLHF. As DNA, the CDR3 is TGTGCCAGCACCCCGGGTGCGGTGTCACCCCTCCACTTT.

The chain has TRBV25-1 and TRBJ1-5; D unclear. The length of the CDR3 is 13 residues. Germline V gives CDR1 MGHDK, CDR2 SYGVNS. The V and J ends lost 4 bases and 2 bases respectively, with 6 bases between them. The CDR3 sequence is CASSATGNQPQHF. The CDR3 bases are TGTGCCAGCAGTGCTACAGGCAATCAGCCCCAGCATTTT.

This chain connects TRBV6-5 to TRBJ2-3; 8 bases line up with TRBD2. Germline CDR1 is MNHEY and CDR2 is SVGAGI. With V trimmed by 7 bases and J by 6 bases, 9 bases remained unmatched. CDR3 length: 14 amino acids. CDR3: CASTQPGGLDTQYF. The DNA for the CDR3 is TGTGCCAGCACCCAACCGGGGGGGCTGGATACGCAGTATTTT.

The chain employs TRBV9 and TRBJ1-4; TRBD1 matches 7 bases. Germline CDR1 reads SGDLS; CDR2 reads YYNGEE. The junction had 8 bases not matched to a gene; V was cut back by 4 bases and J by 8 bases. The CDR3 totals 14 residues. CDR3 amino acids: CASSYQGEGEKLFF. CDR3 bases: TGTGCCAGCAGCTACCAGGGGGAAGGAGAAAAACTGTTTTTT.